These 16 T cell receptor beta chains originate from one sample sequenced in a study of shared clonotypes between healthy human individuals. Assay: immunoSEQ multiplex PCR; the TCRdb copy retains only in-frame clones and omits some. Seen here are 2 million to 2.5 million clones, 93% observed once, and the top ten hold about 0.39%. The material sequenced was naive CD4+ T cells from PBMCs. Subset noted: CD45RA+ positively selected. Receptors originate from a man aged 18 to 29 in good health. Some clones in this sample may be carry-over from other donors' samples.

The chain employs TRBV28 and TRBJ1-4; 9 bases match TRBD1. Germline V gives CDR1 MDHEN, CDR2 SYDVKM. V lost 3 bases and J lost 7; bases outside the gene matches: 6. This CDR3 has 15 amino acids. CDR3 in DNA: TGTGCCAGCAGTTTCCCGGGACAGGGCGGTGAAAAACTGTTTTTT. It codes for CASSFPGQGGEKLFF.

The chain couples TRBV5-6 to TRBJ2-5; 11 positions match TRBD2. CDR3 length: 15 amino acids. V lost 0 bases and J lost 5; bases outside the gene matches: 3. The V gene's germline CDR1 is SGHDT and CDR2 YYEEEE. CDR3 region: CASSLVLAGVETQYF. The CDR3 coding sequence is TGTGCCAGCAGCTTGGTACTAGCGGGAGTGGAGACCCAGTACTTC.

The table lists this clone with a count of one. The V and J genes are TRBV11-3 and TRBJ2-2; D unclear. The germline V gene encodes CDR1 SGHNT and CDR2 YENEEA. Trimming removed 1 base at V and 5 bases at J, with 20 bases between. The CDR3 spans 18 residues. The chain's CDR3 is CASSLAVRPGVRTGELFF. CDR3 coding DNA: TGTGCCAGCAGCTTAGCGGTCCGACCTGGAGTTCGGACCGGGGAGCTGTTTTTT.

V gene TRBV27 combines with J gene TRBJ2-3; 9 bases fit TRBD2. J was trimmed by 4 bases and V by 6 bases; bases with no gene match: 20. Germline V gives CDR1 MNHEY, CDR2 SMNVEV (reference sequence). The CDR3 loop spans 19 amino acids. The CDR3 DNA follows: TGTGCCAGCAGACGAGAAGGAGAGGGGGCGGGAGGGCTCGCAGATACGCAGTATTTT. It specifies CASRREGEGAGGLADTQYF.

This chain connects TRBV27 to TRBJ2-3; D is tentatively TRBD1 or TRBD2 (5 bases each). The germline V gene has CDR1 MNHEY and CDR2 SMNVEV (reference sequence). Trimming took 6 bases from V and 3 from J, leaving 19 bases between them. CDR3 length: 16 residues. CDR3: CASSRNPGRITDTQYF. In DNA form, the CDR3 reads TGTGCCAGCAGCCGTAACCCGGGACGAATTACAGATACGCAGTATTTT.

The chain uses TRBV5-1 and TRBJ1-1; a weak D match, TRBD1 (6 bases). V lost 7 bases to trimming and J lost 3 bases, with 16 bases between them. This CDR3 comprises 14 residues. The germline V gene has CDR1 SGHRS and CDR2 YFSETQ. CDR3 region: CASSEQGKDTEAFF. In DNA form, the CDR3 reads TGCGCCAGCTCGGAGCAGGGGAAGGACACTGAAGCTTTCTTT.

This chain links TRBV19 with TRBJ2-2; tentative D call: TRBD2 (6 bases). Germline assignment: CDR1 LNHDA and CDR2 SQIVND (reference sequence). The CDR3 is made up of 13 amino acids. The ends were cut back, 6 bases at V and 5 bases at J, with 10 bases in the middle. CDR3 sequence (DNA): TGTGCCAGTAGCCTACTAGCAACCGGGGAGCTGTTTTTT. The encoded protein is CASSLLATGELFF.

The chain links TRBV11-2 to TRBJ2-7, with 9 bases aligning to TRBD1. V shed 3 bases and J 0 bases; nucleotides not matched to a gene: 6. Germline CDR1 and CDR2: SGHAT and FQNNGV. CDR3 length: 16 amino acids. The CDR3 sequence is CASSFIRGQGSYEQYF. The CDR3 coding sequence is TGTGCCAGCAGCTTTATAAGGGGACAGGGCTCCTACGAGCAGTACTTC.

This clone occurred once. The sample carries other DNA sequences with the same CDR3. The chain uses TRBV6-6 and TRBJ1-3; D gene ambiguous. The CDR3 runs 10 residues. V lost 8 bases and J 4 bases, leaving 3 bases between the germline ends. Per the germline V gene, CDR1 is MNHNY and CDR2 is SVGAGI (reference sequence). CDR3 residues: CASGGNTIYF. CDR3 nucleotide sequence: TGTGCCAGCGGCGGAAACACCATATATTTT.

CDR3 nucleotide sequence: TGTGCCAGCACCTCAACCTCGGGTTTACAAGAGACCCAGTACTTC. Translating it yields CASTSTSGLQETQYF. This chain joins TRBV5-4 and TRBJ2-5; no definite D call. Germline values: CDR1 SGHNT, CDR2 YYREEE (reference sequence). The CDR3 covers 15 residues. V lost 6 bases and J 2 bases, leaving 17 bases between the germline ends.

This chain joins TRBV6-5 and TRBJ1-1; D gene unclear. The CDR3 is 15 amino acids. CDR1 MNHEY and CDR2 SVGAGI come from the germline V gene. V was trimmed by 7 bases and J by 1 base, leaving 16 bases between them. The CDR3 DNA reads as TGTGCCAGCATAAGGCGATCTGAGGGGAACACTGAAGCTTTCTTT. Translation: CASIRRSEGNTEAFF.

The J gene is TRBJ1-5, the V gene TRBV7-9, with TRBD1 matching 7 bases. The CDR3 spans 16 residues. V lost 0 bases and J lost 5; bases outside the gene matches: 7. Germline CDR1 reads SEHNR; CDR2 reads FQNEAQ (reference sequence). The CDR3 DNA reads as TGTGCCAGCAGCTTAGCGTACAGGGGTAACGATCAGCCCCAGCATTTT. Amino acids: CASSLAYRGNDQPQHF.

The chain combines TRBV7-2 with TRBJ2-7; either TRBD1 or TRBD2 may fit D (5 bases each). This CDR3 comprises 13 residues. The V end lost 5 bases, the J end lost 2 bases, and 10 bases lay between the germline ends. Germline V gene sequence: CDR1 SGHTA, CDR2 FQGNSA. CDR3 sequence (DNA): TGTGCCAGCAGCCAAAGGGGACCCTACGAGCAGTACTTC. Translated: CASSQRGPYEQYF.

The chain combines TRBV30 with TRBJ1-2, with TRBD1 as a possible D gene (6 bases). The length of the CDR3 is 16 residues. CDR1 GTSNPN and CDR2 SVGIG come from the germline V gene (reference sequence). Trimming took off 3 bases at V and 8 bases at J, with 25 bases between the two ends. CDR3 loop: CAWRITGTLPTMGYTF. CDR3 DNA: TGTGCCTGGAGGATAACCGGGACACTCCCTACTATGGGCTACACCTTC. The variable domain in full, completed from reference TRBV30 and TRBJ1-2, reads SQTIHQWPATLVQPVGSPLSLECTVEGTSNPNLYWYRQAAGRGLQLLFYSVGIGQISSEVPQNLSASRPQDRQFILSSKKLLLSDSGFYLCAWRITGTLPTMGYTFGSGTRLTVV.

This clone has a single count. The chain is built from TRBV5-1 and TRBJ2-3, with 10 bases aligning to TRBD1. The J segment lost 5 bases and the V segment lost 4 bases, leaving 4 bases of the junction unmatched. This CDR3 region has 14 residues. The germline CDR1 and CDR2 sequences are SGHRS and YFSETQ. CDR3 amino acids: CASSRDRGLDTQYF. As DNA, the CDR3 is TGCGCCAGCAGCCGCGACAGGGGGCTAGATACGCAGTATTTT.

The CDR3 region has the DNA TGTGCCAGCAGCTTAGGAGCAGCGTCAGCGACCCAGTACTTC. This sequence encodes CASSLGAASATQYF. V is TRBV11-3 and J is TRBJ2-5; D gene uncertain. Germline CDR1 SGHNT, CDR2 YENEEA. The CDR3 runs to 14 residues. The V gene lost 1 base and the J gene lost 7 bases, with 13 bases spanning the gap.